A selection of T cell receptor beta chains follows, all from one sample in a study of human T cells and chemical hapten exposure. From the RACE reads, TCRdb called clonotypes with MiXCR, one entry per CDR3 protein. The sample has about 360,000 distinct CDR3 sequences, around 4.8% seen once. The sequences come from whole blood, collected in connection with sensitization to the hapten diphenylcyclopropenone (DPC). Receptor source: a woman aged 50 to 60 with alopecia areata. Some clones in this sample may be carry-over from other donors' samples. CDR3s include the opening cysteine and the closing phenylalanine or tryptophan. A D gene is named only where the DNA matches it firmly. The size of a clone is reported for some rows only, either as once, few or many, or as a class for expanded clones.

DNA: TGTGCCTGGAGTGTAACCGGGAGACGTTACGAGCAGTACTTC
CDR3: CAWSVTGRRYEQYF
size: many
V: TRBV30
J: TRBJ2-7
D: NA

DNA: TGTGCCAGCAGCGTAGAACCTCAGATCCCTAGCACAGATACGCAGTATTTT
CDR3: CASSVEPQIPSTDTQYF
size: many
V: TRBV9
J: TRBJ2-3
D: NA

DNA: TGTGCCAGCACCCGAAGTAGCGGGGTCTACGAGCAGTACTTC
CDR3: CASTRSSGVYEQYF
size: NA
V: TRBV28
J: TRBJ2-7
D: TRBD2

DNA: TGTGCCAGCAGCTTCTTGGGGCAGAACACTGAAGCTTTCTTT
CDR3: CASSFLGQNTEAFF
size: few
V: TRBV11-2
J: TRBJ1-1
D: NA

DNA: TGTGCCAGCAGCCAGGCCAACTATGGCTACACCTTC
CDR3: CASSQANYGYTF
size: many
V: TRBV7-8
J: TRBJ1-2
D: NA

DNA: TGTGCCAGCAGTTTGTTCGCTTCCAGGGACAGAAGTCAGCCCCAGCATTTT
CDR3: CASSLFASRDRSQPQHF
size: many
V: TRBV27
J: TRBJ1-5
D: TRBD1

DNA: TGTGCCAGCACCACCCGGGGGGCCCAAGAGACCCAGTACTTC
CDR3: CASTTRGAQETQYF
size: many
V: TRBV6-5
J: TRBJ2-5
D: NA

DNA: TGTGCCAGCAGTTTAAGGGGACAGGGCCCGGGCAATGAGCAGTTCTTC
CDR3: CASSLRGQGPGNEQFF
size: many
V: TRBV12-3/TRBV12-4
J: TRBJ2-1
D: TRBD1

DNA: TGTGCCAGCAGTGAGCAGACGAGCTCCTATAATTCACCCCTCCACTTT
CDR3: CASSEQTSSYNSPLHF
size: many
V: TRBV2
J: TRBJ1-6
D: NA

DNA: TGTGCCAGCAGTTTAATGGCAGGGGAGGATTCACCCCTCCACTTT
CDR3: CASSLMAGEDSPLHF
size: NA
V: TRBV12-3/TRBV12-4
J: TRBJ1-6
D: NA

DNA: TGTGCCAGCAGTACCCCTAGGGGACGGAATAGCTCTGGGGCCAACGTCCTGACTTTC
CDR3: CASSTPRGRNSSGANVLTF
size: few
V: TRBV27
J: TRBJ2-6
D: NA

DNA: TGTGCCAGCAGCCCCCAGGTGACCGGGGAGCTGTTTTTT
CDR3: CASSPQVTGELFF
size: NA
V: TRBV7-9
J: TRBJ2-2
D: NA

DNA: TGTGCCAGCATTCCAGAGAACACCGGGGAGCTGTTTTTT
CDR3: CASIPENTGELFF
size: NA
V: TRBV2
J: TRBJ2-2
D: NA

DNA: TGTGCCACCAGTGGTGGCCGGGAGCAGTACTTC
CDR3: CATSGGREQYF
size: many
V: TRBV24-1
J: TRBJ2-7
D: NA

DNA: TGTGCCAGCTCTCCCGTGGGGGAGACCCAGTACTTC
CDR3: CASSPVGETQYF
size: NA
V: TRBV12-3/TRBV12-4
J: TRBJ2-5
D: NA

DNA: TGTGCCAGCAGCTGGACCTTGAGGGGGCTAGCGGGAGGGCTCAGCACAGATACGCAGTATTTT
CDR3: CASSWTLRGLAGGLSTDTQYF
size: NA
V: TRBV7-8
J: TRBJ2-3
D: TRBD2

DNA: TGTGCCTGGAAGAGGCAGGGAAGGGAAAAACTGTTTTTT
CDR3: CAWKRQGREKLFF
size: few
V: TRBV30
J: TRBJ1-4
D: NA

DNA: TGTGCCAGCAGCTCTTCGACAGGGGGAGATGAGACCCAGTACTTC
CDR3: CASSSSTGGDETQYF
size: few
V: TRBV9
J: TRBJ2-5
D: TRBD1

DNA: TGCGCCAGCAGCCAAGATGTCAGGATCAATCAGCCCCAGCATTTT
CDR3: CASSQDVRINQPQHF
size: NA
V: TRBV4-1
J: TRBJ1-5
D: NA

DNA: TGTGCCAGCAGCCCCCGAGTAGCGGGGGGAGATACGCAGTATTTT
CDR3: CASSPRVAGGDTQYF
size: many
V: TRBV11-2
J: TRBJ2-3
D: TRBD2

DNA: TGCAGCGTTGAATTCGGCCTTGGGGGCGAGCAGTACTTC
CDR3: CSVEFGLGGEQYF
size: NA
V: TRBV29-1
J: TRBJ2-7
D: NA

DNA: TGTGCCAGCAGCTTAGGACAGGGGGCTAACATTCAGTACTTC
CDR3: CASSLGQGANIQYF
size: few
V: TRBV7-9
J: TRBJ2-4
D: TRBD1

DNA: TGTGCCAGCAGTCCCTTCCCGGTGGAAGGGAGTGAAAAACTGTTTTTT
CDR3: CASSPFPVEGSEKLFF
size: few
V: TRBV12-3/TRBV12-4
J: TRBJ1-4
D: NA

DNA: TGTGCCAGCAGTGCCGGAGAGACAGGGGAGGTTGTCACCATATATTTT
CDR3: CASSAGETGEVVTIYF
size: NA
V: TRBV6-4
J: TRBJ1-3
D: TRBD1

DNA: TGTGCCAGCAGCCAAGGGGAGGCAGATACGCAGTATTTT
CDR3: CASSQGEADTQYF
size: many
V: TRBV3-1
J: TRBJ2-3
D: NA

DNA: TGCAGTGCTAAAAGAACTCAAAACACCGGGGAGCTGTTTTTT
CDR3: CSAKRTQNTGELFF
size: few
V: TRBV20-1
J: TRBJ2-2
D: NA

DNA: TGTGCCAGCAGCCCAAACCCAGGGGGATCTAACTATGGCTACACCTTC
CDR3: CASSPNPGGSNYGYTF
size: NA
V: TRBV12-3/TRBV12-4
J: TRBJ1-2
D: TRBD1

DNA: TGTGCCAGCTCACTCTGGGACAGGGTCGATGGCTACACCTTC
CDR3: CASSLWDRVDGYTF
size: many
V: TRBV18
J: TRBJ1-2
D: TRBD1

DNA: TGTGCCAGCAGCTTAGCTTGGGCTAGCGGGAGCCTCAATGAGCAGTTCTTC
CDR3: CASSLAWASGSLNEQFF
size: many
V: TRBV11-2
J: TRBJ2-1
D: TRBD2

DNA: TGTGCCATCAGCCCGGGGGGCGGGGGCCAAGAGACCCAGTACTTC
CDR3: CAISPGGGGQETQYF
size: NA
V: TRBV10-3
J: TRBJ2-5
D: NA

DNA: TGTGCCAGCTGGGAATCCTGGGCCAACTATGGCTACACCTTC
CDR3: CASWESWANYGYTF
size: many
V: TRBV6-1
J: TRBJ1-2
D: NA

DNA: TGTGCCAGCAATCGGGATAATCAGCCCCAGCATTTT
CDR3: CASNRDNQPQHF
size: many
V: TRBV28
J: TRBJ1-5
D: NA

DNA: TGTGCCAGCAGTCCAGACAGGGACTTCTACGAGCAGTACTTC
CDR3: CASSPDRDFYEQYF
size: many
V: TRBV12-3/TRBV12-4
J: TRBJ2-7
D: NA

DNA: TGTGCCAGCAGTCTGCAGGGGAATCAACAGCCCCAGCATTTT
CDR3: CASSLQGNQQPQHF
size: many
V: TRBV12-3/TRBV12-4
J: TRBJ1-5
D: NA

DNA: TGTGCCGGTACGAGGGTTTTGAACACTGAAGCTTTCTTT
CDR3: CAGTRVLNTEAFF
size: NA
V: TRBV6-1
J: TRBJ1-1
D: NA

DNA: TGTGCCAGCAGCTCCCCTACTGGGGCCAACGTCCTGACTTTC
CDR3: CASSSPTGANVLTF
size: many
V: TRBV7-9
J: TRBJ2-6
D: NA

DNA: TGTGCCAGCAGTTCCCCGCGGACGACCTACGAGCAGTACTTC
CDR3: CASSSPRTTYEQYF
size: few
V: TRBV6-5
J: TRBJ2-7
D: NA

DNA: TGCAGCGTTCCAAAAAGGACAGGATCGAACACTGAAGCTTTCTTT
CDR3: CSVPKRTGSNTEAFF
size: many
V: TRBV29-1
J: TRBJ1-1
D: TRBD1

DNA: TGTGCCAGCAGCCAGGATGACAGGTCCGATGGCTACACCTTC
CDR3: CASSQDDRSDGYTF
size: NA
V: TRBV13
J: TRBJ1-2
D: NA

DNA: TGCGCCAGCAGCAGCGGGAGTCATGACACCGGGGAGCTGTTTTTT
CDR3: CASSSGSHDTGELFF
size: NA
V: TRBV10-2
J: TRBJ2-2
D: TRBD2

DNA: TGCGCCAGCAGCTCCGGGACAGGGGGATCGGAGCAGTACTTC
CDR3: CASSSGTGGSEQYF
size: many
V: TRBV5-1
J: TRBJ2-7
D: TRBD1

DNA: TGCGCCAGCAGCTTGGCCTTGGGTGACACCGGGGAGCTGTTTTTT
CDR3: CASSLALGDTGELFF
size: many
V: TRBV5-1
J: TRBJ2-2
D: NA

DNA: TGTGCCAGCAGCTTAGCGTTGGTCAGCCAAGAGACCCAGTACTTC
CDR3: CASSLALVSQETQYF
size: NA
V: TRBV7-8
J: TRBJ2-5
D: NA

DNA: TGTGCCACCAGTGAACGGGGCTCTGAAGCTTTCTTT
CDR3: CATSERGSEAFF
size: many
V: TRBV15
J: TRBJ1-1
D: NA

DNA: TGTGCCAGCAGCCCAGAAGACGACAGGGGTACTGAAGCTTTCTTT
CDR3: CASSPEDDRGTEAFF
size: few
V: TRBV7-8
J: TRBJ1-1
D: TRBD1

DNA: TGTGCCAGCAGTCAATACCCGTATAGCTCCTACGAGCAGTACTTC
CDR3: CASSQYPYSSYEQYF
size: many
V: TRBV6-5
J: TRBJ2-7
D: NA

DNA: TGTGCCAGCAGCCACCTCCAAAGGACAGGGGAAGCTTTCTTT
CDR3: CASSHLQRTGEAFF
size: many
V: TRBV14
J: TRBJ1-1
D: TRBD1

DNA: TGTGCCAGCAGTCTAGGGACAGGGGTAAAACTGTTTTTT
CDR3: CASSLGTGVKLFF
size: many
V: TRBV12-3/TRBV12-4
J: TRBJ1-4
D: TRBD1

DNA: TGTGCCACGGGGGCCTACAATGAGCAGTTCTTC
CDR3: CATGAYNEQFF
size: NA
V: TRBV12-3/TRBV12-4
J: TRBJ2-1
D: NA